Presented here are 6 T cell receptor beta chains from one specimen sequenced in a study of blood T cell repertoires in COVID-19. The table came from immunoSEQ multiplex PCR; TCRdb's copy has only in-frame clones and leaves some out. The table lists some 430,000 clones, 90% of them singletons. The material sequenced was PBMCs or T cells enriched from blood (not recorded which). These receptors were collected from a man between 18 and 35 years old who had recovered from COVID-19.

CDR3 region: CASSPGTFAATNEKLFF. The CDR3 region has the DNA TGTGCCAGCAGTCCCGGGACTTTCGCCGCAACTAATGAAAAACTGTTTTTT. The V and J genes are TRBV27 and TRBJ1-4, with a possible D match to TRBD1 (5 bases). Germline CDR1 reads MNHEY; CDR2 reads SMNVEV (reference sequence). The CDR3 length is 17 residues. With 5 bases removed from V and 0 bases from J, the gap between germline ends came to 16 bases. The complete variable domain, with remaining parts taken from reference TRBV27 and TRBJ1-4, reads EAQVTQNPRYLITVTGKKLTVTCSQNMNHEYMSWYRQDPGLGLRQIYYSMNVEVTDKGDVPEGYKVSRKEKRNFPLILESPSPNQTSLYFCASSPGTFAATNEKLFFGSGTQLSVL.

The rearrangement joins TRBV5-1 to TRBJ1-2; the D gene is possibly TRBD1 (5 bases). The CDR3 runs 15 residues. Trimming removed 0 bases at V and 8 bases at J, with 17 bases between. Looked up from germline, CDR1 is SGHRS and CDR2 is YFSETQ. CDR3 protein: CASSLAVGGRGGYTF. In DNA, the CDR3 is TGCGCCAGCAGCTTGGCCGTCGGGGGAAGAGGAGGCTACACCTTC.

The V call is TRBV6-5, the J call TRBJ2-5; no clear D gene. This CDR3 has 10 amino acids. Trimming stripped 6 bases from V and 3 bases from J, with 2 bases between. The germline V gene has CDR1 MNHEY and CDR2 SVGAGI. The CDR3 spells CASSKETQYF. The DNA for the CDR3 is TGTGCCAGCAGCAAAGAGACCCAGTACTTC.

The chain joins TRBV30 to TRBJ2-5; 8 bases align to TRBD1. Germline CDR1 and CDR2: GTSNPN and SVGIG (reference sequence). V lost 2 bases and J lost 2; bases outside the gene matches: 10. This CDR3 spans 16 amino acids. CDR3 DNA: TGTGCCTGGAGTTTCTCGACGACAGGGGTTCAAGAGACCCAGTACTTC. This encodes CAWSFSTTGVQETQYF.

The chain carries TRBV7-2 and TRBJ1-2; D is possibly TRBD1 (5 bases). This CDR3 has 13 amino acids. V was pared by 6 bases and J by 3 bases, with 11 bases between. Germline V lookup: CDR1 SGHTA, CDR2 FQGNSA. CDR3 DNA: TGTGCCAGCAGTTTCAGGGCGGACTATGGCTACACCTTC. Translation gives CASSFRADYGYTF. The entire variable domain, with the rest obtained from reference TRBV7-2 and TRBJ1-2, is as follows: GAGVSQSPSNKVTEKGKDVELRCDPISGHTALYWYRQSLGQGLEFLIYFQGNSAPDKSGLPSDRFSAERTGGSVSTLTIQRTQQEDSAVYLCASSFRADYGYTFGSGTRLTVV.

The gene calls are TRBV25-1 and TRBJ1-2; TRBD1 aligns across 9 bases. CDR3 length: 14 amino acids. The J segment lost 7 bases and the V segment lost 4 bases, leaving 7 bases of the junction unmatched. Germline CDR1 and CDR2: MGHDK and SYGVNS. The DNA for the CDR3 is TGTGCCAGCAGTGCCACAGGGGGCGTCGGTGGCTACACCTTC. Amino acids: CASSATGGVGGYTF.